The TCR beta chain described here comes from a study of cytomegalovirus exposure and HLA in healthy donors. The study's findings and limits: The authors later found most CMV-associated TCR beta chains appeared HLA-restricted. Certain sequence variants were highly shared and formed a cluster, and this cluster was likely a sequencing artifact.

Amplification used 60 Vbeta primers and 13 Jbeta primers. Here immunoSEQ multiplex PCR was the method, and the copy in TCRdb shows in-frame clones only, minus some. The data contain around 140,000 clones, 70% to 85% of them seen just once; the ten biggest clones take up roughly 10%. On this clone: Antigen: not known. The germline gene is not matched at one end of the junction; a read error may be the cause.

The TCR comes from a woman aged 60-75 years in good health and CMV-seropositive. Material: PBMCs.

This CDR3 reads CASSEALSHEQYF. CDR3 nucleotides: TGTGCCAGCAGTGAAGCCCTCTCCCACGAGCAGTACTTC. J is TRBJ2-7 and V is TRBV2; D is unclear. The CDR3 extends over 13 amino acids. Looked up from germline, CDR1 is SNHLY and CDR2 is FYNNEI. Complete variable domain (other parts from reference TRBV2 and TRBJ2-7): EPEVTQTPSHQVTQMGQEVILRCVPISNHLYFYWYRQILGQKVEFLVSFYNNEISEKSEIFDDQFSVERPDGSNFTLKIRSTKLEDSAMYFCASSEALSHEQYFGPGTRLTVT.